This paragraph covers one T cell receptor (beta chain) sequence. The data originate from a study of T cells in Graves' hyperthyroidism and ophthalmopathy. There were TCR beta CDR3 regions amplified from RNA transcripts. The HTBI primer set served for first-round RT-PCR of the TCR CDR3. Via MiXCR, TCRdb re-called the multiplex PCR reads, giving one row per CDR3 protein. The sample has more than 300,000 distinct CDR3 sequences, less than 20% seen once; the top ten hold over 35%. The CDR3 loop spans 15 amino acids. V lost 0 bases and J lost 4, with 13 bases in between. Germline V CDR1 and CDR2: DFQATT, SNEGSKA (reference sequence).

The rearrangement uses TRBV20-1 and TRBJ2-1; D not certain. Sequenced sample: blood. The receptor was derived from a man between 18 and 29 years old with Graves' ophthalmopathy. This CDR3 reads CSARDHRVGYNEQFF. CDR3 nucleotides: TGCAGTGCTAGAGATCACCGGGTTGGGTACAATGAGCAGTTCTTC.